These 10 T cell receptor beta chains were sequenced from one sample in a study of T cells in localized non-small cell lung cancer. Data came from immunoSEQ multiplex PCR; TCRdb stores just in-frame clones and leaves some out. The data show about 33,000 clones, over 85% seen once. Here the sequenced sample was peripheral blood, taken before any cancer treatment. These receptors came from a female donor older than 55 with stage I lung adenocarcinoma.

The sample holds one count of this clone. This chain uses TRBV6-1 with TRBJ1-5, with D tentatively TRBD1 (5 bases). In germline, CDR1 is MNHNS, CDR2 SASEGT. The CDR3 runs to 14 residues. Trimming pared 4 bases from V and 6 bases from J, leaving 13 bases between. The CDR3 sequence is CASSVAGGGQPQHF. CDR3 bases: TGTGCCAGCAGTGTTGCGGGGGGAGGTCAGCCCCAGCATTTT.

This clone was picked up one time. This rearrangement joins TRBV19 to TRBJ1-5; D remains unclear. Germline V gene data show CDR1 as LNHDA and CDR2 as SQIVND (reference sequence). The CDR3 runs to 14 residues. V was pared by 1 base and J by 0 bases, with 4 bases between. The CDR3 sequence is CASSIVSSNQPQHF. Written as DNA, the CDR3 is TGTGCCAGTAGTATAGTCAGTAGCAATCAGCCCCAGCATTTT. The full variable domain, in which reference TRBV19 and TRBJ1-5 provide the parts outside the CDR3, is DGGITQSPKYLFRKEGQNVTLSCEQNLNHDAMYWYRQDPGQGLRLIYYSQIVNDFQKGDIAEGYSVSREKKESFPLTVTSAQKNPTAFYLCASSIVSSNQPQHFGDGTRLSIL.

This chain joins TRBV10-2 and TRBJ1-1; D is uncertain. Germline V lookup: CDR1 WSHSY, CDR2 SAAADI. The V end lost 1 base, the J end lost 2 bases, and 8 bases lay between the germline ends. The CDR3 is 14 amino acids. CDR3 bases: TGCGCCAGCAGTGAGTGGCGGGGAAACACTGAAGCTTTCTTT. Its translation: CASSEWRGNTEAFF.

This clone has just a few counts. This chain uses TRBV27 with TRBJ1-2; D unclear. CDR3 length: 14 residues. CDR1 is MNHEY, CDR2 SMNVEV, per germline (reference sequence). Trimming cost V 7 bases and J 4 bases, with 16 bases left between them. The CDR3 region has the DNA TGTGCCAGCACCCCGGGAGGGAACCCCTATGGCTACACCTTC. Translation: CASTPGGNPYGYTF.

Written as DNA, the CDR3 is TGTGCCAGCTCCAGTCCCGGGGAGCTGTTTTTT. This encodes CASSSPGELFF. The chain employs TRBV21-1 and TRBJ2-2; the D call TRBD1 from the table was never checked on the DNA. TRBV21-1 is given as a pseudogene. The CDR3 runs 11 residues.

CDR3 sequence (DNA): TGCGCCAGCGATAGCGGGGGGTCCTACAATGAGCAGTTCTTC. Residues: CASDSGGSYNEQFF. The V and J genes are TRBV10-2 and TRBJ2-1; 10 nucleotides match TRBD2. This CDR3 contains 14 residues. Per the germline V gene, CDR1 is WSHSY and CDR2 is SAAADI. Trimming at V came to 8 bases and at J to 1 base, leaving 2 bases not matched to a gene.

This rearrangement joins TRBV27 to TRBJ2-6, with 12 bases matching TRBD1. The germline CDR1 and CDR2 sequences are MNHEY and SMNVEV (reference sequence). CDR3 length: 21 residues. J was trimmed by 0 bases and V by 5 bases; bases with no gene match: 14. The CDR3 loop reads CASSPYGTGGDRGSGANVLTF. The CDR3 DNA reads TGTGCCAGCAGTCCCTACGGGACAGGGGGCGATCGAGGCTCTGGGGCCAACGTCCTGACTTTC.

The chain carries TRBV19 and TRBJ1-5; no reliable D call. Trimming left V 4 bases short and J 4 bases short, with 8 bases between. Germline V gene sequence: CDR1 LNHDA, CDR2 SQIVND (reference sequence). The CDR3 runs 13 residues. CDR3 protein: CASSTQNNQPQHF. CDR3 nucleotide sequence: TGTGCCAGTAGTACACAGAATAATCAGCCCCAGCATTTT.

The chain recombines TRBV18 with TRBJ1-6; perhaps TRBD1 as D (5 bases). V dropped 3 bases and J dropped 11 bases, with 11 bases sitting between them. Germline-derived CDR1 and CDR2 are KGHSH and LQKENI. The CDR3 is 13 amino acids. DNA for the CDR3: TGTGCCAGCTCACCCGAAACGGGGGCACCCCTCCACTTT. Protein product: CASSPETGAPLHF.

This chain joins TRBV6-1 and TRBJ2-3; 7 bases agree with TRBD1. CDR3 length: 15 residues. The J segment lost 1 base and the V segment lost 4 bases, leaving 5 bases of the junction unmatched. Germline loops: CDR1 MNHNS, CDR2 SASEGT. Written as DNA, the CDR3 is TGTGCCAGCAGTGCGGGAACAGGGGGCACAGATACGCAGTATTTT. It codes for CASSAGTGGTDTQYF.